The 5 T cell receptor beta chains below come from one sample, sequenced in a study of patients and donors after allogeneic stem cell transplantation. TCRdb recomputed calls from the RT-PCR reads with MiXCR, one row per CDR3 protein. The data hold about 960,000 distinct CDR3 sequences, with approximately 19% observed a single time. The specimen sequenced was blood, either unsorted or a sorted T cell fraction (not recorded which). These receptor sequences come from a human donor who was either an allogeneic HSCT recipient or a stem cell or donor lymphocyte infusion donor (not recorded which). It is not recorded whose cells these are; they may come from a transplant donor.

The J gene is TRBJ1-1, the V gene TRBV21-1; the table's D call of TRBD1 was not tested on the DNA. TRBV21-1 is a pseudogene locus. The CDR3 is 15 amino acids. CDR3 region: CARHGQQRRHTEAFF. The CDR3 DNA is TGTGCCAGGCACGGACAGCAAAGGAGGCACACTGAAGCTTTCTTT.

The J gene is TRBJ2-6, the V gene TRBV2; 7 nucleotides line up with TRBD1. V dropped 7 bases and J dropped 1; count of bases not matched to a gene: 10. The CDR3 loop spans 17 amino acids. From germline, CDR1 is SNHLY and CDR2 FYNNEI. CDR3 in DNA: TGTGCCAGCATACCCGGACAGGAAAGGTCTGGGGCCAACGTCCTGACTTTC. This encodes CASIPGQERSGANVLTF.

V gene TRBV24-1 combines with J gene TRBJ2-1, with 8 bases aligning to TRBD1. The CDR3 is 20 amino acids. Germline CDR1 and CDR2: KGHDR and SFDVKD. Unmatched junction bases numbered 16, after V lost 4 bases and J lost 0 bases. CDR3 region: CATSDRRPGTGRSSYNEQFF. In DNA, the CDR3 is TGTGCCACCAGTGACCGACGTCCCGGGACAGGCAGGAGCTCCTACAATGAGCAGTTCTTC.

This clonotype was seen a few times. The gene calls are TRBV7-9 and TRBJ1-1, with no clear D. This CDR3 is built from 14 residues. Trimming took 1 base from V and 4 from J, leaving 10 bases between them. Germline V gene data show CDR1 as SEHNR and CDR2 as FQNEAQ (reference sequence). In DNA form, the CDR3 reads TGTGCCAGCAGCTTAGAGGGAAGGATCACTGAAGCTTTCTTT. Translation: CASSLEGRITEAFF.

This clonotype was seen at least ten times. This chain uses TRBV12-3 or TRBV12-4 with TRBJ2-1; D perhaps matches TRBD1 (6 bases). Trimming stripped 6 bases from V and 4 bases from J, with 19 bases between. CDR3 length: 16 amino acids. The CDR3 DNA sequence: TGTGCCAGCAGGGACCTGGGACAAGAGCTTTACAATGAGCAGTTCTTC. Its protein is CASRDLGQELYNEQFF.